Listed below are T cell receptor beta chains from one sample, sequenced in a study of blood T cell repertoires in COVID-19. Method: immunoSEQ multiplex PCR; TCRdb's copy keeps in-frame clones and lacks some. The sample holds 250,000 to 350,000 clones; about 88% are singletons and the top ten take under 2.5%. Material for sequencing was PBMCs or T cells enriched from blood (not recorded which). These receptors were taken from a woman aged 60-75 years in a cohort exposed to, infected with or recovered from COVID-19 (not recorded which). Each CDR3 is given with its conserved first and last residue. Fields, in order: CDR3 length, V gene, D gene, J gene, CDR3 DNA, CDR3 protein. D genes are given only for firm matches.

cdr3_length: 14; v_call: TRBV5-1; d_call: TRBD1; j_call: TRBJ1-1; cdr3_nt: TGCGCCAGCAGCTTGGGACAGGGGGCTTCAGAAGCTTTCTTT; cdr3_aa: CASSLGQGASEAFF
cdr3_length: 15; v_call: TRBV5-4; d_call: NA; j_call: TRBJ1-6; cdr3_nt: TGTGCCAGCAGCTTGGGGGGCAGAAAGAATTCACCCCTCCACTTT; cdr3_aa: CASSLGGRKNSPLHF
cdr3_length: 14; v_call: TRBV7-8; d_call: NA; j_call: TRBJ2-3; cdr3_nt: TGTGCCAGCTCAACCTCCGGGGGCACAGATACGCAGTATTTT; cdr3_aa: CASSTSGGTDTQYF
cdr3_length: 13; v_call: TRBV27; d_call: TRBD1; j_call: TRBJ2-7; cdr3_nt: TGTGCCAGCAGTTTACAGGGGGCTCACGAGCAGTACTTC; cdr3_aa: CASSLQGAHEQYF
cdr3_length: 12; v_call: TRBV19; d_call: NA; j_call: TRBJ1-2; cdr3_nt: TGTGCCAGTACTATTTCTAGAGGAAGCTACACCTTC; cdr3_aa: CASTISRGSYTF
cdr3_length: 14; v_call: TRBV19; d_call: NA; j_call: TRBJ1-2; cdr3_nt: TGTGCCAGTAGTATATCCGGGATCGGCTATGGCTACACCTTC; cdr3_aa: CASSISGIGYGYTF
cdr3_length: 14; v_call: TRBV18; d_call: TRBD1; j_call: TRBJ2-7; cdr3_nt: TGTGCCAGCTCCCTGGACAGGGCCTCCTACGAGCAGTACTTC; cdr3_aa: CASSLDRASYEQYF
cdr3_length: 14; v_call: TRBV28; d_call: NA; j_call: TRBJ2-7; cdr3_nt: TGTGCCAGCAGTTCCCCACTAGTTCAAGGCGAGCAGTACTTC; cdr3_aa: CASSSPLVQGEQYF
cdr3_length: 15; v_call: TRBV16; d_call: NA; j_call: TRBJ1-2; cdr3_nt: TGTGCCAGCAGCCAATCGACCCAGGGAGGGTATGGCTACACCTTC; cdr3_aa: CASSQSTQGGYGYTF
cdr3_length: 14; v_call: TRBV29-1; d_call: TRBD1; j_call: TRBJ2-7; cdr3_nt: TGCAGCGTTGCTGTTGGGACAGGGTTATACGAGCAGTACTTC; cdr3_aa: CSVAVGTGLYEQYF
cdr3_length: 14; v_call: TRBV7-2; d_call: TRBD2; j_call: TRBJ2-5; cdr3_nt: TGTGCCAGCAGCTCTAGCGGGAGGGGGGAGACCCAGTACTTC; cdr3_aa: CASSSSGRGETQYF
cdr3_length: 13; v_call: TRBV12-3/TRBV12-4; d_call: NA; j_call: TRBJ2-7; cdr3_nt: TGTGCCAGCAGTTTAGGACGGGGAGGCGAGCAGTACTTC; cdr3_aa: CASSLGRGGEQYF
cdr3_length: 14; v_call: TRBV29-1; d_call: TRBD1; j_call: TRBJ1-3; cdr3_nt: TGCAGCGTTGAAGGGGGGACAGGTGGAAACACCATATATTTT; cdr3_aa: CSVEGGTGGNTIYF
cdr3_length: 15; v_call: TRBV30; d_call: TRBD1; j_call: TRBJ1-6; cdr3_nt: TGTGCCTGGGCCCGACAGGGTTACAATAATTCACCCCTCCACTTT; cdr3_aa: CAWARQGYNNSPLHF
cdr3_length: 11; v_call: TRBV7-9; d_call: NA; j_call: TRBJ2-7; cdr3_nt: TGTGCCAGCAGCTCCCACTACGAGCAGTACTTC; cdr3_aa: CASSSHYEQYF
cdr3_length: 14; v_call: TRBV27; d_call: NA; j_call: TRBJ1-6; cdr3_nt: TGTGCCAGCAGTCCCGGCCGACTGGTGACACCCCTCCACTTT; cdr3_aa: CASSPGRLVTPLHF